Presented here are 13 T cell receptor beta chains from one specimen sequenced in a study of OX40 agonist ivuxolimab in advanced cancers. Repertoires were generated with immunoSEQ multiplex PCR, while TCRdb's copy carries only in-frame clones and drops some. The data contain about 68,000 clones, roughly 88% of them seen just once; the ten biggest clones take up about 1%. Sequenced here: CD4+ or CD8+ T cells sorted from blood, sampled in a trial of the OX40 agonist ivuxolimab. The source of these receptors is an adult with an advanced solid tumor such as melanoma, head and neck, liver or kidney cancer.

Here the CDR3 reads CASSINAGEQFF. The CDR3 bases are TGTGCCAGTAGTATAAATGCGGGTGAGCAGTTCTTC. The V gene is TRBV19, the J gene TRBJ2-1, with D possibly being TRBD2 (5 bases). The CDR3 covers 12 residues. Germline V lookup: CDR1 LNHDA, CDR2 SQIVND (reference sequence). V was clipped by 2 bases and J by 9 bases, with 8 bases between them.

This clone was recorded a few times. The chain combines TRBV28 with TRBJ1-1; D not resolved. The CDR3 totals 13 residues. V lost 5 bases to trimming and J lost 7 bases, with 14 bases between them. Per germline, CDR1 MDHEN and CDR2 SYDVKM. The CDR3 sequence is CASSRGSSVEAFF. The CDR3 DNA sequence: TGTGCCAGCAGTCGCGGGTCCAGTGTTGAAGCTTTCTTT.

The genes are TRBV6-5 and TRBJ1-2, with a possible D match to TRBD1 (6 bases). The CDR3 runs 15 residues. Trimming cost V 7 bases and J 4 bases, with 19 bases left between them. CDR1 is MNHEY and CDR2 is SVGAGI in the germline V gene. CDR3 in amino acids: CASTKGRGTGYGYTF. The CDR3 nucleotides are TGTGCCAGCACCAAAGGGAGGGGGACCGGCTATGGCTACACCTTC.

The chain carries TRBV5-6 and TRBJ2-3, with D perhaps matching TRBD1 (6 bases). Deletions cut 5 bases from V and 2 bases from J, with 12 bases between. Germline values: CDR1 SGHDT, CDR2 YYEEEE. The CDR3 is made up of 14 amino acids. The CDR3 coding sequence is TGTGCCAGCAGTCTAACAGGGTACACAGATACGCAGTATTTT. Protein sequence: CASSLTGYTDTQYF.

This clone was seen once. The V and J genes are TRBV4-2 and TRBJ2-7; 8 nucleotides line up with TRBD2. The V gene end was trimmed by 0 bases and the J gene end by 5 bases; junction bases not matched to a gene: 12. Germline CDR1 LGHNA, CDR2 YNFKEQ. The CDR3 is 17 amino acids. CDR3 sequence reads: CASSQDRRRAGVDEQYF. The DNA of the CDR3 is TGTGCCAGCAGCCAAGATCGGCGGCGAGCGGGAGTGGACGAGCAGTACTTC.

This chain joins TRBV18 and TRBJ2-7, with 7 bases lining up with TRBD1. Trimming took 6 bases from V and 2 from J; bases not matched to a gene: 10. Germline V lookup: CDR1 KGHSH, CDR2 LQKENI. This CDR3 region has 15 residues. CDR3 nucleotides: TGTGCCAGCTCCTCTACAGGGGCGGCTCCCTACGAGCAGTACTTC. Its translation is CASSSTGAAPYEQYF. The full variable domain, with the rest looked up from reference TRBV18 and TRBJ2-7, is NAGVMQNPRHLVRRRGQEARLRCSPMKGHSHVYWYRQLPEEGLKFMVYLQKENIIDESGMPKERFSAEFPKEGPSILRIQQVVRGDSAAYFCASSSTGAAPYEQYFGPGTRLTVT.

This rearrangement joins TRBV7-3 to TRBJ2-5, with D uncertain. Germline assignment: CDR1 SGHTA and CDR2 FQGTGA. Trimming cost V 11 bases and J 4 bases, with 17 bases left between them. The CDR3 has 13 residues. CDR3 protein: CACKVGLPETQYF. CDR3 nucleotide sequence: TGTGCCTGTAAAGTGGGCTTACCAGAGACCCAGTACTTC.

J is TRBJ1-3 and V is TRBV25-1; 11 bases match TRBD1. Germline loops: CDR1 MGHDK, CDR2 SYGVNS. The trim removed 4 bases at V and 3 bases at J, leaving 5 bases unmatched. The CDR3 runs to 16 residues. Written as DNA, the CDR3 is TGTGCCAGCAGTGGGGGACAGGGGGGTTTTGGAAACACCATATATTTT. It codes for CASSGGQGGFGNTIYF.

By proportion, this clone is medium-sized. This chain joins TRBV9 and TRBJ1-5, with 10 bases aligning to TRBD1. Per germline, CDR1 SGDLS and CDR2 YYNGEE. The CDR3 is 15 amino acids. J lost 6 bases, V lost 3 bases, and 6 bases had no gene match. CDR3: CASSAGTGASQPQHF. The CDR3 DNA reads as TGTGCCAGCAGCGCCGGGACAGGGGCAAGTCAGCCCCAGCATTTT.

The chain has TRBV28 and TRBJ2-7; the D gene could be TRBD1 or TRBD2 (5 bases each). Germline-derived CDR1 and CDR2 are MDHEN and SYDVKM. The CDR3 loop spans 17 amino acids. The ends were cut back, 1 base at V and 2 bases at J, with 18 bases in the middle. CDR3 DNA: TGTGCCAGCAGTTTATTTTTTGGGGACGCCGTTGCCTACGAGCAGTACTTC. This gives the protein CASSLFFGDAVAYEQYF.

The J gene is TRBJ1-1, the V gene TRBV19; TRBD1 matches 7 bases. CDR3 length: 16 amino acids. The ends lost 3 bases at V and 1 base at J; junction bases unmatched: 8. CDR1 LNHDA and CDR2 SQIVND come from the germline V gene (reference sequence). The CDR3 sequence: CASSMGQLWRNTEAFF. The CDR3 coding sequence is TGTGCCAGTAGTATGGGACAGCTGTGGAGGAACACTGAAGCTTTCTTT.

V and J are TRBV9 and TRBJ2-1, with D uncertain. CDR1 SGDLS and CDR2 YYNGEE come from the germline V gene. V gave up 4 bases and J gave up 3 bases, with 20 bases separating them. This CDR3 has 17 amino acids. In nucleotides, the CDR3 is TGTGCCAGCAGCAAAACGGCTGGCCGACCGATCTACAATGAGCAGTTCTTC. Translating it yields CASSKTAGRPIYNEQFF.

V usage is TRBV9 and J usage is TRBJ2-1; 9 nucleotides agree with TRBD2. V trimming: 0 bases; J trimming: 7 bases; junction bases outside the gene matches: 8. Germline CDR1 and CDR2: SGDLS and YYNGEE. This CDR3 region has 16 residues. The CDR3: CASSVVVAGAANEQFF. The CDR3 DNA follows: TGTGCCAGCAGCGTAGTGGTAGCGGGAGCCGCAAATGAGCAGTTCTTC. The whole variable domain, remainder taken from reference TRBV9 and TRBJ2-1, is DSGVTQTPKHLITATGQRVTLRCSPRSGDLSVYWYQQSLDQGLQFLIQYYNGEERAKGNILERFSAQQFPDLHSELNLSSLELGDSALYFCASSVVVAGAANEQFFGPGTRLTVL.